The 28 T cell receptor beta chains reported below all come from one sample, sequenced in a study of long-term antiretroviral therapy in people with HIV. Researchers ran immunoSEQ v3.0 at survey level. The data were produced by immunoSEQ multiplex PCR, yet TCRdb's version contains in-frame clones alone and is incomplete. Of approximately 20,000 clones listed, more than 80% are singletons. The sequencing here drew on unsorted PBMCs, taken 4.2 years after starting antiretroviral therapy. Receptors originate from a man aged 50 or older with HIV.

In its sample, this clone was seen once. For the CDR3, the DNA is TGTGCCAGCAGCTTGCTCGGGGGGGCCTCCGGTGAGCAGTACTTC. This codes for CASSLLGGASGEQYF. This chain connects TRBV5-6 to TRBJ2-7, with 8 bases lining up with TRBD2. The V segment lost 1 base and the J segment 7 bases; nucleotides outside the gene matches: 10. The CDR3 is 15 residues long. Germline CDR1 reads SGHDT; CDR2 reads YYEEEE.

This clone was detected once. The chain combines TRBV10-3 with TRBJ2-7; no firm D call. V gave up 0 bases and J gave up 1 base, with 7 bases separating them. In germline, CDR1 is ENHRY, CDR2 SYGVKD. The CDR3 is 14 amino acids. CDR3 sequence reads: CAISESSQSYEQYF. Written as DNA, the CDR3 is TGTGCCATCAGTGAGTCGTCTCAATCCTACGAGCAGTACTTC.

The chain is built from TRBV11-2 and TRBJ2-2; D not certain. The CDR3 has 16 residues. CDR1 SGHAT and CDR2 FQNNGV come from the germline V gene. Trimming left V 3 bases short and J 4 bases short, with 15 bases between. The CDR3 sequence: CASSLGMSDLTGELFF. CDR3 bases: TGTGCCAGCAGCTTGGGAATGTCAGATCTCACCGGGGAGCTGTTTTTT.

V is TRBV30 and J is TRBJ1-6, with D possibly TRBD1 on 5 matching bases. Germline CDR1 reads GTSNPN; CDR2 reads SVGIG (reference sequence). There are 15 residues in the CDR3. The V end was cut by 5 bases, the J end by 4 bases, with 15 bases between. Here the CDR3 reads CAWSWDSLYNSPLHF. CDR3 nucleotide sequence: TGTGCCTGGTCGTGGGACTCCCTATATAATTCACCCCTCCACTTT.

The chain is built from TRBV4-3 and TRBJ1-6, with D hard to call. Germline loops: CDR1 LGHNA, CDR2 YSLEER. Trimming removed 1 base from V and 6 bases from J, with 13 bases in between. CDR3 size: 16 residues. The CDR3 protein is CASSQGWERVNSPLHF. For the CDR3, the DNA is TGCGCCAGCAGCCAAGGATGGGAGAGGGTTAATTCACCCCTCCACTTT.

This clone was recorded only once. V and J are TRBV28 and TRBJ1-5, with D possibly being TRBD1 (6 bases). Trimming cost V 2 bases and J 7 bases, with 9 bases left between them. CDR3 length: 13 residues. Germline V gives CDR1 MDHEN, CDR2 SYDVKM. This CDR3 is CASSLGRGQPQHF. In DNA form, the CDR3 reads TGTGCCAGCAGTTTAGGCAGGGGACAGCCCCAGCATTTT. The full variable domain, completed using reference TRBV28 and TRBJ1-5, is DVKVTQSSRYLVKRTGEKVFLECVQDMDHENMFWYRQDPGLGLRLIYFSYDVKMKEKGDIPEGYSVSREKKERFSLILESASTNQTSMYLCASSLGRGQPQHFGDGTRLSIL.

The rearrangement joins TRBV10-3 to TRBJ2-7; no definite D call. From germline, CDR1 is ENHRY and CDR2 SYGVKD. With 6 bases removed from V and 4 bases from J, the gap between germline ends came to 7 bases. The CDR3 covers 11 residues. The CDR3 DNA reads as TGTGCCATCAGGACGGCTTACGAGCAGTACTTC. It translates to CAIRTAYEQYF.

The chain is built from TRBV10-2 and TRBJ2-2; tentative D call: TRBD2 (6 bases). The CDR3 has 15 residues. V was pared by 6 bases and J by 4 bases, with 15 bases between. Germline lookup yields CDR1 WSHSY and CDR2 SAAADI. CDR3 sequence reads: CASSSRVEGTGELFF. Written as DNA, the CDR3 is TGCGCCAGCAGCAGCAGGGTGGAGGGCACCGGGGAGCTGTTTTTT.

V usage is TRBV5-6 and J usage is TRBJ2-3, with D hard to call. CDR3 length equals 14 residues. V lost 1 base and J lost 4, with 10 bases in between. The V gene's germline CDR1 is SGHDT and CDR2 YYEEEE. The CDR3 sequence: CASSLFQSADTQYF. The CDR3 DNA sequence: TGTGCCAGCAGCTTGTTCCAGTCTGCAGATACGCAGTATTTT.

This clone was detected once. The CDR3 protein is CARRLGDYGYTF. CDR3 in DNA: TGTGCCAGGAGACTAGGGGATTATGGCTACACCTTC. The chain joins TRBV7-2 to TRBJ1-2; perhaps TRBD1 as D (5 bases). Germline V gene sequence: CDR1 SGHTA, CDR2 FQGNSA. The CDR3 sequence is 12 residues long. V was trimmed by 9 bases and J by 5 bases, leaving 13 bases between them.

This clone was recorded only once. The chain links TRBV6-5 to TRBJ2-7; weak D call: TRBD1 (6 bases). Germline values: CDR1 MNHEY, CDR2 SVGAGI. This CDR3 region has 14 residues. Trimming stripped 7 bases from V and 1 base from J, with 14 bases between. The CDR3 protein is CASTPTRGSYEQYF. The DNA of the CDR3 is TGTGCCAGCACTCCAACCAGGGGTTCCTACGAGCAGTACTTC.

The rearrangement links TRBV5-5 to TRBJ2-7; 7 bases fit TRBD1. J was trimmed by 6 bases and V by 2 bases; bases with no gene match: 11. The CDR3 extends over 15 amino acids. Germline-derived CDR1 and CDR2 are SGHKS and YYEKEE (reference sequence). CDR3 sequence: CASSFDTGEAVEQYF. The CDR3, as DNA: TGTGCCAGCAGCTTCGATACAGGGGAAGCGGTCGAGCAGTACTTC.

The gene calls are TRBV4-1 and TRBJ2-7; D may be TRBD1 (8 bases). CDR1 and CDR2 from the germline V gene are MGHRA and YSYEKL. V dropped 2 bases and J dropped 7 bases, with 15 bases sitting between them. The CDR3 is 14 residues long. The CDR3 nucleotides read TGCGCCAGCAGCCAATACGACAGGGGAGGGGAGCAGTACTTC. Encoded protein: CASSQYDRGGEQYF.

The chain has TRBV30 and TRBJ2-1; TRBD1 might be the D (5 bases). V was clipped by 3 bases and J by 7 bases, with 19 bases between them. From germline, CDR1 is GTSNPN and CDR2 SVGIG (reference sequence). The CDR3 has 15 amino acids. CDR3 bases: TGTGCCTGGAGCCCAGGGCCAAGCTGGGATAATGAGCAGTTCTTC. Amino acid sequence: CAWSPGPSWDNEQFF.

The V call is TRBV27, the J call TRBJ2-7; no definite D call. The ends were cut back, 5 bases at V and 2 bases at J, with 13 bases in the middle. Germline loops: CDR1 MNHEY, CDR2 SMNVEV (reference sequence). The CDR3 has 14 residues. DNA of the CDR3: TGTGCCAGCAGTCCACTTGGTCCGGCCTACGAGCAGTACTTC. This gives the protein CASSPLGPAYEQYF.

This chain uses TRBV6-1 with TRBJ2-3; the D gene is possibly TRBD1 (5 bases). This CDR3 region has 14 residues. CDR1 and CDR2 from the germline V gene are MNHNS and SASEGT. V was shortened by 4 bases and J by 0 bases, with 8 bases between the two germline ends. This chain's CDR3 is CASSGGLSTDTQYF. CDR3 DNA sequence: TGTGCCAGCAGTGGGGGCCTTAGCACAGATACGCAGTATTTT.

This clone has just one count. The rearrangement links TRBV7-9 to TRBJ1-5; D ambiguous. The germline V gene encodes CDR1 SEHNR and CDR2 FQNEAQ (reference sequence). Trimming took off 8 bases at V and 5 bases at J, with 4 bases between the two ends. The CDR3 has 10 residues. CDR3 in DNA: TGTGCCAGCGGGGATCAGCCCCAGCATTTT. Residues: CASGDQPQHF. The full variable domain, in which reference TRBV7-9 and TRBJ1-5 provide the parts outside the CDR3, is DTGVSQNPRHKITKRGQNVTFRCDPISEHNRLYWYRQTLGQGPEFLTYFQNEAQLEKSRLLSDRFSAERPKGSFSTLEIQRTEQGDSAMYLCASGDQPQHFGDGTRLSIL.

The V and J genes are TRBV21-1 and TRBJ2-7; the table's D call, TRBD1, has no DNA check behind it. TRBV21-1 is annotated as a pseudogene. The CDR3 consists of 15 residues. The CDR3 sequence: CASSRTGTLSYEQYF. The CDR3 DNA is TGTGCCAGCAGCAGAACCGGGACACTTTCCTACGAGCAGTACTTC.

V gene TRBV6-4 combines with J gene TRBJ1-2; D not resolved. Germline-derived CDR1 and CDR2 are MRHNA and SNTAGT. There are 14 residues in the CDR3. V was cut by 6 bases and J by 8 bases, with 19 bases left in between. Here the CDR3 DNA reads TGTGCCAGCAGGATCACGGGGAGCGCGGGGGGCTACACCTTC. Protein product: CASRITGSAGGYTF.

The CDR3 DNA reads TGTGCCAGTAGTATAGGCGTGAACACTGAAGCTTTCTTT. Encoded protein: CASSIGVNTEAFF. The chain is built from TRBV19 and TRBJ1-1; D not certain. The germline CDR1 and CDR2 sequences are LNHDA and SQIVND (reference sequence). The CDR3 totals 13 residues. Deletions cut 1 base from V and 0 bases from J, with 3 bases between. The complete variable domain, with remaining parts taken from reference TRBV19 and TRBJ1-1, reads DGGITQSPKYLFRKEGQNVTLSCEQNLNHDAMYWYRQDPGQGLRLIYYSQIVNDFQKGDIAEGYSVSREKKESFPLTVTSAQKNPTAFYLCASSIGVNTEAFFGQGTRLTVV.

The chain links TRBV29-1 to TRBJ1-1, with D unclear. Germline loops: CDR1 SQVTM, CDR2 ANQGSEA. The CDR3 runs to 12 residues. The V gene lost 6 bases and the J gene lost 1 base, with 9 bases spanning the gap. The CDR3 here is CSVPGSNTEAFF. CDR3 DNA sequence: TGCAGCGTACCGGGTTCGAACACTGAAGCTTTCTTT.

The chain recombines TRBV5-4 with TRBJ2-6; a possible D gene is TRBD2 (6 bases). In germline, CDR1 is SGHNT, CDR2 YYREEE (reference sequence). The V end was cut by 4 bases, the J end by 2 bases, with 10 bases between. This CDR3 is built from 15 residues. Here the CDR3 DNA reads TGTGCCAGCAGCCAGACTAGTGCTGGGGCCAACGTCCTGACTTTC. Residues: CASSQTSAGANVLTF.

The chain joins TRBV19 to TRBJ1-5; 7 positions match TRBD1. CDR1 and CDR2 from the germline V gene are LNHDA and SQIVND (reference sequence). V was clipped by 4 bases and J by 4 bases; unmatched bases: 1. CDR3 length equals 13 residues. In nucleotides, the CDR3 is TGTGCCAGTAGTACACAGGGGAATCAGCCCCAGCATTTT. Translating gives CASSTQGNQPQHF.

V is TRBV7-2 and J is TRBJ2-2, with D perhaps given as TRBD1 or TRBD2 (5 bases each). The V gene lost 5 bases and the J gene lost 6 bases, with 10 bases spanning the gap. CDR3 length equals 13 residues. Per germline, CDR1 SGHTA and CDR2 FQGNSA. CDR3 protein: CASSPPGPGELFF. The CDR3 DNA reads as TGTGCCAGCAGCCCCCCGGGGCCCGGGGAGCTGTTTTTT.

The chain joins TRBV13 to TRBJ2-7; D assignment may be TRBD1 or TRBD2 (5 bases each). CDR3 length: 15 amino acids. CDR1 and CDR2 (germline): PRHDT, FYEKMQ (reference sequence). V lost 5 bases to trimming and J lost 5 bases, with 19 bases between them. The CDR3: CASSPGGTGRNEQYF. CDR3 in DNA: TGTGCCAGCAGCCCAGGAGGAACGGGGCGCAACGAGCAGTACTTC.

CDR3: CASSHGRARSYEQYF. Here the CDR3 DNA reads TGTGCCAGTAGTCACGGCAGGGCTAGATCCTACGAGCAGTACTTC. The rearrangement joins TRBV19 to TRBJ2-7; TRBD1 is a possible D gene (5 bases). CDR3 length equals 15 residues. The V gene lost 5 bases and the J gene lost 1 base, with 15 bases spanning the gap. Germline CDR1 reads LNHDA; CDR2 reads SQIVND (reference sequence).

This chain connects TRBV5-1 to TRBJ1-1; D not resolved. The CDR3 has 14 residues. In germline, CDR1 is SGHRS, CDR2 YFSETQ. The V and J ends lost 2 bases and 0 bases respectively, with 8 bases between them. Here the CDR3 DNA reads TGCGCCAGCAGCTTTCGGGAGATGAACACTGAAGCTTTCTTT. Translating it yields CASSFREMNTEAFF.

This chain links TRBV5-6 with TRBJ1-1; no definite D call. Looked up from germline, CDR1 is SGHDT and CDR2 is YYEEEE. This CDR3 is 15 amino acids long. V dropped 0 bases and J dropped 1 base, with 10 bases sitting between them. Here the CDR3 reads CASSLDTGTNTEAFF. In DNA, the CDR3 is TGTGCCAGCAGCTTGGACACGGGCACGAACACTGAAGCTTTCTTT.